What follows are 4 T cell receptor beta chains derived from one specimen sequenced in a study of T cells after yellow fever vaccination (dated by TCRdb to between 2018 and 2021). The treatment or condition label, read with the paper, signifies: live attenuated yellow fever vaccine strain. The library was obtained by 5' RACE. Sequencer: Illumina NovaSeq 6000. In-frame beta chains were kept once TCRdb had trimmed the public reads at Q25 with fastp and called clones with MiXCR. CDR3 protein sequences are deduplicated, and each keeps its most common genes and DNA. Across this sample there are around 320,000 distinct CDR3 sequences, with around 10% seen only once. The ten largest clonotypes hold roughly 3% of the sample. The sample here was CD4+ T cells sorted from PBMCs, taken 45 days after the yellow fever booster vaccination. The receptors derive from a young man who received the YFV17D yellow fever vaccine.

This clonotype was seen only a few times. The rearrangement links TRBV15 to TRBJ2-3; D not resolved. Trimming shortened V by 0 bases and J by 6 bases, and 7 bases separated the two germline ends. The CDR3 loop spans 13 amino acids. The V gene's germline CDR1 is LNHNV and CDR2 YYDKDF (reference sequence). CDR3 amino acids: CATSRDAADTQYF. CDR3 bases: TGTGCCACCAGCAGAGATGCCGCGGATACGCAGTATTTT. Variable domain in full (rest from reference TRBV15 and TRBJ2-3): DAMVIQNPRYQVTQFGKPVTLSCSQTLNHNVMYWYQQKSSQAPKLLFHYYDKDFNNEADTPDNFQSRRPNTSFCFLDIRSPGLGDTAMYLCATSRDAADTQYFGPGTRLTVL.

The J gene is TRBJ2-5, the V gene TRBV7-2; 11 nucleotides match TRBD2. The CDR3 extends over 17 amino acids. CDR1 is SGHTA, CDR2 FQGNSA, per germline. V was pared by 1 base and J by 6 bases, with 10 bases of the junction left unmatched. CDR3 bases: TGTGCCAGCAGCTTAGTCTCGGGTAGCGGGGGGGCCCAGACCCAGTACTTC. Translation gives CASSLVSGSGGAQTQYF.

This clonotype showed up just a few times. V is TRBV18 and J is TRBJ2-1, with a weak D call TRBD1 (6 bases). The germline V and J ends were trimmed by 6 bases and 5 bases, with 20 bases remaining between them. This CDR3 is 16 amino acids long. Per the germline V gene, CDR1 is KGHSH and CDR2 is LQKENI. The CDR3 nucleotides read TGTGCCAGCTCCCCAGGGGCCCCTCGGGGCGACAATGAGCAGTTCTTC. Its protein product is CASSPGAPRGDNEQFF.

This clonotype came up a few times. The rearrangement links TRBV5-6 to TRBJ1-2, with a weak D call TRBD1 (5 bases). The CDR3 runs 16 residues. The germline V gene has CDR1 SGHDT and CDR2 YYEEEE. V shed 0 bases and J shed 6 bases, with 18 bases lying between them. The CDR3 nucleotides read TGTGCCAGCAGCTTGGAACTGTCAGGGCCGTACAATGGCTACACCTTC. Translated: CASSLELSGPYNGYTF.